The T cell receptor (beta chain) under discussion was sequenced for a study of radiotherapy plus CTLA-4 blockade in lung cancer. The study's findings and limits: Tumor-origin TCR clones grew in blood after radiotherapy plus ipilimumab. Interferon-beta, together with early blood T cell clone dynamics, reportedly best predicted response.

In its sample, this clone was seen a few times. Antigen: not known. Germline CDR1 reads MNHEY; CDR2 reads SVGAGI. This CDR3 comprises 16 residues. The V end was cut by 0 bases, the J end by 7 bases, with 18 bases between. Ipilimumab CTLA-4 blockade and focal radiation were given to patients with chemo-refractory metastatic non-small-cell lung cancer. Produced via immunoSEQ multiplex PCR; TCRdb's table is partial and in-frame only. The sample has 50,000 or so clones, more than 70% seen once. The clonotype originates from a human donor with non-small cell lung cancer who had stable disease on radiotherapy plus ipilimumab. This chain links TRBV6-5 with TRBJ1-1, with D tentatively TRBD1 (6 bases). Here the sequenced sample was peripheral blood, taken from a patient treated with radiotherapy plus ipilimumab. The CDR3 DNA reads TGTGCCAGCAGTTACTCTAACAGGGCCGGACAGAGTGAAGCTTTCTTT. Its translation: CASSYSNRAGQSEAFF.